One and the same sample provided the 32 T cell receptor beta chains below, sequenced in a study of long-term antiretroviral therapy in people with HIV. Researchers report immunoSEQ v3.0 was run at survey level. Data came from immunoSEQ multiplex PCR; TCRdb stores just in-frame clones and leaves some out. The table lists about 24,000 clones, more than 65% of them singletons, with more than 2% in the top ten. This material consisted of unsorted PBMCs, taken 3 years after starting antiretroviral therapy. The receptor set was obtained from a man between 45 and 60 years old with HIV.

The V and J genes are TRBV2 and TRBJ1-1; D gene ambiguous. CDR1 and CDR2 from the germline V gene are SNHLY and FYNNEI. The CDR3 sequence is 14 residues long. Trimming left V 6 bases short and J 0 bases short, with 11 bases between. The CDR3 sequence: CASRAARMNTEAFF. CDR3 in DNA: TGTGCCAGCAGGGCGGCGCGTATGAACACTGAAGCTTTCTTT.

The V gene is TRBV7-8, the J gene TRBJ1-5; the D is unclear. Trimming took off 1 base at V and 0 bases at J, with 13 bases between the two ends. The CDR3 loop spans 17 amino acids. Looked up from germline, CDR1 is SGHVS and CDR2 is FQNEAQ. The CDR3, as DNA: TGTGCCAGCAGCTTAGAAGTAGACTTCAATAGCAATCAGCCCCAGCATTTT. Translated: CASSLEVDFNSNQPQHF.

The chain joins TRBV7-2 to TRBJ1-2; TRBD1 aligns across 7 bases. The CDR3 length is 14 residues. Germline V lookup: CDR1 SGHTA, CDR2 FQGNSA. Germline trimming cut 5 bases from V and 1 base from J; bases unmatched to any gene: 4. CDR3 bases: TGTGCCAGCAGCAGAACAGGGGATAACTATGGCTACACCTTC. This sequence encodes CASSRTGDNYGYTF.

This chain connects TRBV7-3 to TRBJ2-3; tentative D call: TRBD2 (6 bases). Germline-derived CDR1 and CDR2 are SGHTA and FQGTGA. Trimming took off 2 bases at V and 2 bases at J, with 11 bases between the two ends. This CDR3 is built from 15 residues. The CDR3 protein is CASSLHSGVTDTQYF. For the CDR3, the DNA is TGTGCCAGCAGCTTACACTCGGGGGTCACAGATACGCAGTATTTT.

A remark on this clone: One junction end does not reproduce the germline sequence, and a read error may be involved. The chain recombines TRBV9 with TRBJ1-5; 7 positions agree with TRBD1. The CDR3 spans 16 residues. The germline V gene encodes CDR1 SGDLS and CDR2 YYNGEE. CDR3 nucleotides: TGTGCCAGCAGCGCCGAAGGGGGCCCAAACAATCAGTCCCAGCATTTT. Translation gives CASSAEGGPNNQSQHF.

This clone was seen a handful of times. The genes are TRBV4-3 and TRBJ2-7, with 10 bases matching TRBD2. The CDR3 length is 16 residues. Trimming took 2 bases from V and 5 from J; bases not matched to a gene: 9. Germline assignment: CDR1 LGHNA and CDR2 YSLEER. CDR3 region: CASSQSASGSSDEQYF. The CDR3, as DNA: TGCGCCAGCAGCCAATCTGCTAGCGGGAGTTCGGACGAGCAGTACTTC.

The chain is built from TRBV10-3 and TRBJ2-7; TRBD1 aligns across 8 bases. This CDR3 has 15 amino acids. Germline CDR1 and CDR2: ENHRY and SYGVKD. J was trimmed by 3 bases and V by 8 bases; bases with no gene match: 12. CDR3 in DNA: TGTGCCATCGCGCACCCACACAGGGGGGACTACGAGCAGTACTTC. Amino acid sequence: CAIAHPHRGDYEQYF.

The rearrangement joins TRBV6-1 to TRBJ2-1; D is unclear. V was clipped by 10 bases and J by 9 bases, with 13 bases between them. Germline-derived CDR1 and CDR2 are MNHNS and SASEGT. CDR3 size: 11 residues. The CDR3 spells CAILGPGEQFF. As DNA, the CDR3 is TGTGCCATCCTAGGGCCTGGTGAGCAGTTCTTC.

The chain is built from TRBV11-2 and TRBJ2-1, with a tentative D call TRBD2 (6 bases). V lost 2 bases and J lost 7, with 15 bases in between. The germline CDR1 and CDR2 sequences are SGHAT and FQNNGV. The CDR3 runs to 15 residues. CDR3 in amino acids: CASSLSRGTGNEQFF. CDR3 bases: TGTGCCAGCAGCTTATCACGCGGGACGGGGAATGAGCAGTTCTTC.

The gene calls are TRBV4-1 and TRBJ2-7; D remains ambiguous. V was trimmed by 0 bases and J by 4 bases, leaving 7 bases between them. Germline V lookup: CDR1 MGHRA, CDR2 YSYEKL. This CDR3 comprises 13 residues. The CDR3 sequence is CASSQDPQYEQYF. The CDR3 DNA reads as TGCGCCAGCAGCCAAGACCCCCAATACGAGCAGTACTTC.

The chain links TRBV27 to TRBJ2-7; a weak D match, TRBD1 (6 bases). CDR3 length: 15 amino acids. Trimming pared 4 bases from V and 4 bases from J, leaving 17 bases between. CDR1 is MNHEY, CDR2 SMNVEV, per germline (reference sequence). In nucleotides, the CDR3 is TGTGCCAGCAGTTCCCCGGGTACCAGGGGATACGAGCAGTACTTC. Translating it yields CASSSPGTRGYEQYF.

The chain employs TRBV28 and TRBJ1-2; 8 nucleotides align to TRBD1. This CDR3 comprises 13 residues. Germline CDR1 reads MDHEN; CDR2 reads SYDVKM. The V segment lost 9 bases and the J segment 5 bases; nucleotides outside the gene matches: 8. CDR3 protein: CASNRQGPYGYTF. CDR3 nucleotides: TGTGCCAGTAACCGACAGGGGCCATATGGCTACACCTTC.

The chain uses TRBV4-3 and TRBJ2-6; a weak D match, TRBD2 (7 bases). Trimming removed 0 bases at V and 0 bases at J, with 9 bases between. There are 17 residues in the CDR3. CDR1 LGHNA and CDR2 YSLEER come from the germline V gene. CDR3 in amino acids: CASSQDGGASGANVLTF. The CDR3 DNA reads as TGCGCCAGCAGCCAAGATGGGGGGGCCTCTGGGGCCAACGTCCTGACTTTC.

This clone appeared a single time. The V and J genes are TRBV18 and TRBJ2-3; D not certain. Deletions cut 2 bases from V and 0 bases from J, with 6 bases between. The CDR3 has 14 residues. CDR1 and CDR2 (germline): KGHSH, LQKENI. This chain's CDR3 is CASSPSSSTDTQYF. The CDR3 nucleotides are TGTGCCAGCTCACCATCTAGTAGCACAGATACGCAGTATTTT.

This clone was observed a few times. The chain has TRBV4-1 and TRBJ1-4; D ambiguous. Looked up from germline, CDR1 is MGHRA and CDR2 is YSYEKL. The ends were cut back, 1 base at V and 8 bases at J, with 11 bases in the middle. CDR3 size: 14 residues. The CDR3, as DNA: TGCGCCAGCAGCCAAGGGCGCGGTAAGGAAAAACTGTTTTTT. Translation gives CASSQGRGKEKLFF.

The chain recombines TRBV27 with TRBJ2-1, with D uncertain. V was trimmed by 2 bases and J by 8 bases, leaving 13 bases between them. Germline CDR1 reads MNHEY; CDR2 reads SMNVEV (reference sequence). CDR3 size: 14 residues. CDR3 residues: CASSLNTVGDEQFF. CDR3 in DNA: TGTGCCAGCAGTTTAAATACTGTGGGCGATGAGCAGTTCTTC.

The V gene is TRBV5-4, the J gene TRBJ1-2; 12 bases are a match to TRBD1. CDR3 length: 19 amino acids. Germline V gene lookup returns CDR1 SGHNT and CDR2 YYREEE (reference sequence). V lost 4 bases, J lost 1 base, and 14 bases stayed unmatched. CDR3 sequence reads: CASSTFTGTGGRVNYGYTF. Written as DNA, the CDR3 is TGTGCCAGCAGCACCTTTACCGGGACAGGGGGCCGGGTTAACTATGGCTACACCTTC.

The genes are TRBV19 and TRBJ2-5; unclear D gene. The germline V gene has CDR1 LNHDA and CDR2 SQIVND (reference sequence). The CDR3 is 14 amino acids. The germline V and J ends were trimmed by 1 base and 9 bases, with 15 bases remaining between them. DNA for the CDR3: TGTGCCAGTAGTATAGCTAAGGATTTAAGGGCCCAGTACTTC. As protein: CASSIAKDLRAQYF.

This chain connects TRBV7-2 to TRBJ2-5, with D perhaps being TRBD1 or TRBD2 (5 bases each). CDR3 length: 14 residues. The germline CDR1 and CDR2 sequences are SGHTA and FQGNSA. The ends were cut back, 1 base at V and 5 bases at J, with 11 bases in the middle. The CDR3 region is CASSLDRGRETQYF. CDR3 sequence (DNA): TGTGCCAGCAGCTTAGATCGGGGCAGGGAGACCCAGTACTTC.

The chain carries TRBV2 and TRBJ1-4, with 9 bases identical to TRBD1. The J segment lost 10 bases and the V segment lost 4 bases, leaving 10 bases of the junction unmatched. The CDR3 runs to 15 residues. The V gene's germline CDR1 is SNHLY and CDR2 FYNNEI. The CDR3 spells CASSARDRESAKLFF. Written as DNA, the CDR3 is TGTGCCAGCAGTGCGCGGGACAGGGAGTCGGCAAAACTGTTTTTT.

V and J are TRBV6-1 and TRBJ2-1; 10 positions match TRBD2. The CDR3 extends over 14 amino acids. The ends lost 6 bases at V and 8 bases at J; junction bases unmatched: 7. Germline CDR1 MNHNS, CDR2 SASEGT. CDR3 bases: TGTGCCAGCAGAGAACCTAGCGGGAGAGATGAGCAGTTCTTC. The encoded protein is CASREPSGRDEQFF.

The gene calls are TRBV28 and TRBJ2-3; 10 nucleotides agree with TRBD2. This CDR3 has 14 residues. The V segment lost 2 bases and the J segment 8 bases; nucleotides outside the gene matches: 4. Per the germline V gene, CDR1 is MDHEN and CDR2 is SYDVKM. CDR3 region: CASSLTAGGRTQYF. The DNA for the CDR3 is TGTGCCAGCAGTTTAACAGCGGGAGGGCGTACGCAGTATTTT.

CDR3 sequence (DNA): TGTGCCAGCAGTGAAGGGCACCCTAATCAGCCCCAGCATTTT. Its protein is CASSEGHPNQPQHF. V and J are TRBV6-1 and TRBJ1-5; D gene ambiguous. The CDR3 length is 14 residues. Germline CDR1 reads MNHNS; CDR2 reads SASEGT. The V end was cut by 1 base, the J end by 4 bases, with 8 bases between.

The chain is built from TRBV13 and TRBJ1-5, with TRBD1 matching over 8 bases. CDR3 length equals 14 residues. Germline V gene sequence: CDR1 PRHDT, CDR2 FYEKMQ (reference sequence). V lost 8 bases, J lost 7 bases, and 10 bases stayed unmatched. The CDR3 coding sequence is TGTGCCAGCTCTCACGGACAGGGCGACCAGCCCCAGCATTTT. Amino acid sequence: CASSHGQGDQPQHF. The entire variable domain, with the rest obtained from reference TRBV13 and TRBJ1-5, is as follows: AAGVIQSPRHLIKEKRETATLKCYPIPRHDTVYWYQQGPGQDPQFLISFYEKMQSDKGSIPDRFSAQQFSDYHSELNMSSLELGDSALYFCASSHGQGDQPQHFGDGTRLSIL.

The chain has TRBV7-2 and TRBJ2-2; D is unclear. The germline V and J ends were trimmed by 5 bases and 9 bases, with 16 bases remaining between them. Germline values: CDR1 SGHTA, CDR2 FQGNSA. CDR3 size: 14 residues. CDR3 in amino acids: CASSPGPENRELFF. CDR3 sequence (DNA): TGTGCCAGCAGCCCCGGGCCTGAGAACCGGGAGCTGTTTTTT. The full variable domain, completed using reference TRBV7-2 and TRBJ2-2, is GAGVSQSPSNKVTEKGKDVELRCDPISGHTALYWYRQSLGQGLEFLIYFQGNSAPDKSGLPSDRFSAERTGGSVSTLTIQRTQQEDSAVYLCASSPGPENRELFFGEGSRLTVL.

The chain recombines TRBV14 with TRBJ2-7; TRBD1 is a possible D gene (5 bases). The CDR3 is 14 amino acids. Trimming shortened V by 4 bases and J by 3 bases, and 13 bases separated the two germline ends. Germline values: CDR1 SGHDN, CDR2 FVKESK. CDR3 protein: CASSLWGIGYEQYF. As DNA, the CDR3 is TGTGCCAGCAGCCTATGGGGCATCGGCTACGAGCAGTACTTC.

The chain carries TRBV6-6 and TRBJ1-4; weak D call: TRBD1 (5 bases). The CDR3 spans 15 residues. The V end lost 2 bases, the J end lost 5 bases, and 12 bases lay between the germline ends. The germline gives CDR1 MNHNY, CDR2 SVGAGI (reference sequence). The DNA for the CDR3 is TGTGCCAGCAGTTACGTGACAGACCAAAATGAAAAACTGTTTTTT. The encoded protein is CASSYVTDQNEKLFF.

The V and J genes are TRBV11-2 and TRBJ1-6; D is ambiguous. CDR1 is SGHAT, CDR2 FQNNGV, per germline. Trimming cost V 3 bases and J 0 bases, with 18 bases left between them. This CDR3 has 19 residues. The CDR3 region has the DNA TGTGCCAGCAGCTTTAGATATAGAGGCCTGAGCTCCTATAATTCACCCCTCCACTTT. This gives the protein CASSFRYRGLSSYNSPLHF.

The V call is TRBV6-4, the J call TRBJ2-7; TRBD1 matches at 7 bases. The V segment lost 4 bases and the J segment 2 bases; nucleotides outside the gene matches: 5. The CDR3 totals 14 residues. The germline V gene encodes CDR1 MRHNA and CDR2 SNTAGT. CDR3 nucleotides: TGTGCCAGCAGTGGGTCGACAGGGACCTACGAGCAGTACTTC. It specifies CASSGSTGTYEQYF.

Only a few counts were recorded for this clone. The chain has TRBV11-2 and TRBJ1-1; the D gene is possibly TRBD1 (5 bases). Germline V gene sequence: CDR1 SGHAT, CDR2 FQNNGV. This CDR3 spans 14 amino acids. The germline V and J ends were trimmed by 1 base and 7 bases, with 13 bases remaining between them. The DNA for the CDR3 is TGTGCCAGCAGCTTAGTTGGGGGGAGGATTGAAGCTTTCTTT. This gives the protein CASSLVGGRIEAFF.

This chain joins TRBV5-4 and TRBJ2-6; 8 nucleotides align to TRBD2. Germline V gene sequence: CDR1 SGHNT, CDR2 YYREEE (reference sequence). After removal of 3 bases from V and 2 bases from J, the junction contained 13 bases not matched to a gene. The CDR3 has 19 residues. Here the CDR3 reads CASSSLPGGKVAGANVLTF. The CDR3 DNA sequence: TGTGCCAGCAGCTCCCTCCCGGGGGGGAAGGTTGCTGGGGCCAACGTCCTGACTTTC.

Concerning this clone itself: An end of the junction does not agree with germline; a read error may underlie this. V is TRBV5-1 and J is TRBJ2-7; 9 bases map to TRBD2. This CDR3 region has 13 residues. CDR1 SGHRS and CDR2 YFSETQ come from the germline V gene. The CDR3 region has the DNA TGCGCCAGCCGCTTGGACCTAGCGGGGGAGCAGTACTTC. This gives the protein CASRLDLAGEQYF.